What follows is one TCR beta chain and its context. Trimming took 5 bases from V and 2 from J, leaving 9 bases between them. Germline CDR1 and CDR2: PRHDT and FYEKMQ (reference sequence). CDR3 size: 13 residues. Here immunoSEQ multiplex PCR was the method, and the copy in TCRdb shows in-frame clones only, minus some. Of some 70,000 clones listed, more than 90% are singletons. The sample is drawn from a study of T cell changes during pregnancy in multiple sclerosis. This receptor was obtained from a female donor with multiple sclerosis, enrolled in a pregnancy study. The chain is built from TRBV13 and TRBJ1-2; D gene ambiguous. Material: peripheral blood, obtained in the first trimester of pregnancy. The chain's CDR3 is CASSRTENYGYTF. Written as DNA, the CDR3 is TGTGCCAGCAGCCGGACTGAGAACTATGGCTACACCTTC.